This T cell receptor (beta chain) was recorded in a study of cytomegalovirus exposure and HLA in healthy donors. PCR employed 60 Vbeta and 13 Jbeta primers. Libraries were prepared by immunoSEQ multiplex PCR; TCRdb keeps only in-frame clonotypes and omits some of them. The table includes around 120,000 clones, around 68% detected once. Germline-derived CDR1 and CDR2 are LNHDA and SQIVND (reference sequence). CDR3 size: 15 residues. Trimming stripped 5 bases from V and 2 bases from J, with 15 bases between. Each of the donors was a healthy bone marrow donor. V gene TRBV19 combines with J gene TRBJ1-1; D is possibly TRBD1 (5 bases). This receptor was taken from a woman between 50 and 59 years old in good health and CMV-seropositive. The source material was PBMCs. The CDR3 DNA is TGTGCCAGTAGTCAGGGTGGGTCTATAAACACTGAAGCTTTCTTT. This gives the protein CASSQGGSINTEAFF.